Sequencing of this T cell receptor beta chain was carried out in a study of naive and memory T cell subsets. Whole-study findings and limits: Findings for naive and memory subsets could not be checked against ground truth. Over 95% of naive TCR sequences appeared only once, unlike memory subsets.

The CDR3 covers 12 residues. Germline assignment: CDR1 SGHAT and CDR2 FQNNGV. V was pared by 5 bases and J by 10 bases, with 12 bases between. Both TRBC1 and TRBC2 were covered by a beta constant-region primer of two equimolar oligonucleotides. Nested alpha and beta constant-region primers with the SP2 primer drove four PCR rounds on ligated cDNA. From the UMI-ligation and nested PCR reads, TCRdb called clonotypes with MiXCR, one entry per CDR3 protein. The sample shows around 110,000 distinct CDR3 sequences, 36% of them seen only once. After the first PCR, alpha and beta chain libraries were processed separately. A word on this clonotype: Its matching antigen is unknown.

The TCR originated in a human donor in good health. The chain has TRBV11-2 and TRBJ2-1; possible D gene TRBD1, 5 bases. Sequencing was performed on central memory CD4+ T cells from blood. Here the CDR3 reads CASSQQVREQFF. CDR3 DNA: TGTGCCAGCAGCCAACAGGTCCGGGAGCAGTTCTTC.